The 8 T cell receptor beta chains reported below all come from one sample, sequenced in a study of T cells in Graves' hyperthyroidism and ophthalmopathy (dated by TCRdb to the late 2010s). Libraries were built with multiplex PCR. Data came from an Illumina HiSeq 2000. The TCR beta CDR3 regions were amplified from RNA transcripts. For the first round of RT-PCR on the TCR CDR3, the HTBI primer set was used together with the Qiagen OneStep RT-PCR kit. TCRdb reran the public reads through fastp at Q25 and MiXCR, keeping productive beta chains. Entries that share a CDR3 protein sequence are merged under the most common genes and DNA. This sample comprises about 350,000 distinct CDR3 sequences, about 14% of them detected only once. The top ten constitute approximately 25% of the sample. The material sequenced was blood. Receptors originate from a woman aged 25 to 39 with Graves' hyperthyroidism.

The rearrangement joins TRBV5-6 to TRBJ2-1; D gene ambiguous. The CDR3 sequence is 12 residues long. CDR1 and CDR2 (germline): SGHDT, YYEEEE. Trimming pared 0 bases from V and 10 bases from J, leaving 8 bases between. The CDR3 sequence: CASSLDVREQFF. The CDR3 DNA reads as TGTGCCAGCAGCTTGGACGTGAGGGAGCAGTTCTTC.

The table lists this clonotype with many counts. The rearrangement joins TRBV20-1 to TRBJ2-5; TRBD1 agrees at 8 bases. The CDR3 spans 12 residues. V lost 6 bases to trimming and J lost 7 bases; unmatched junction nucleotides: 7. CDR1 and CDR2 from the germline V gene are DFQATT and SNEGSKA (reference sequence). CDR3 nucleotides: TGCAGTGCACGGACAGGGTTCGGGACCCAGTACTTC. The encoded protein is CSARTGFGTQYF.

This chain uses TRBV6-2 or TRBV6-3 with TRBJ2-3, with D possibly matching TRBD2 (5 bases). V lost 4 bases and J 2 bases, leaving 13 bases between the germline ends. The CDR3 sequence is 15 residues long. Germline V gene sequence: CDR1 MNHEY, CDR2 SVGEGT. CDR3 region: CASSSLGSVTDTQYF. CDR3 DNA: TGTGCCAGCAGTTCCCTAGGGAGTGTCACAGATACGCAGTATTTT.

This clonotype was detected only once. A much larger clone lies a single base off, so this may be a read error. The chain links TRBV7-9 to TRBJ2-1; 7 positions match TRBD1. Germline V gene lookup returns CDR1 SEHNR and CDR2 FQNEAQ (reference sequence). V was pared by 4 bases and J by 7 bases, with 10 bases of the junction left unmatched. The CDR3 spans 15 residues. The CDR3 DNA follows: TGTGCCAGCAGCTCAACAGGGGTCATTAGGAATGAGCAGTTCTTC. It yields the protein CASSSTGVIRNEQFF.

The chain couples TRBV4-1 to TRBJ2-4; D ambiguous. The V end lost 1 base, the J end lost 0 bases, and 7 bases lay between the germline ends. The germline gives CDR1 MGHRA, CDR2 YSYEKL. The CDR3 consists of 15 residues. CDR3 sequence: CASSQVMLAKNIQYF. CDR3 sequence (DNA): TGCGCCAGCAGCCAAGTAATGTTAGCCAAAAACATTCAGTACTTC.

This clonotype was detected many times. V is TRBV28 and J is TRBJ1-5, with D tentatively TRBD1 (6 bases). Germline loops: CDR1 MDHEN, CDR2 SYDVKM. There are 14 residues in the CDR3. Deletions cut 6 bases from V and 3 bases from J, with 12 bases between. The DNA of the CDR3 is TGTGCCAGCAGGATACAGGGAGTCAATCAGCCCCAGCATTTT. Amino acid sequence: CASRIQGVNQPQHF.

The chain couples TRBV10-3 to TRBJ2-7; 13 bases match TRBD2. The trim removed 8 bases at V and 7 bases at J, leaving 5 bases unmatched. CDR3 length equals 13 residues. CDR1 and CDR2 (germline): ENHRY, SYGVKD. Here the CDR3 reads CAISPGLAGEQYF. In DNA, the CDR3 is TGTGCCATCTCCCCGGGACTAGCGGGAGAGCAGTACTTC.

The CDR3 region has the DNA TGTGCCAGCAGCTCTCAGGGGTGGGTCAATGAGCAGTTCTTC. It is translated as CASSSQGWVNEQFF. The rearrangement links TRBV7-2 to TRBJ2-1; the D gene is possibly TRBD1 (6 bases). Per the germline V gene, CDR1 is SGHTA and CDR2 is FQGNSA. The CDR3 consists of 14 residues. Trimming left V 4 bases short and J 6 bases short, with 13 bases between. The full variable domain, completed using reference TRBV7-2 and TRBJ2-1, is GAGVSQSPSNKVTEKGKDVELRCDPISGHTALYWYRQSLGQGLEFLIYFQGNSAPDKSGLPSDRFSAERTGGSVSTLTIQRTQQEDSAVYLCASSSQGWVNEQFFGPGTRLTVL.